This is a list of T cell receptor beta chains from one sample in a study of shared clonotypes between healthy human individuals. Measured with immunoSEQ multiplex PCR; TCRdb has only the in-frame clones, and not every one. In the table there are over 950,000 clones, 60% to 80% of which are singletons. Sequenced material: memory CD4+ T cells from PBMCs. Receptor source: a man younger than 30 in good health. Some clones in this sample may be carry-over from other donors' samples. The CDR3 runs from the conserved cysteine through the conserved F or W. The order of the fields is J gene, clone size, V gene, D gene, CDR3 DNA, CDR3 protein. A D gene is named only where the DNA matches it firmly. The size of a clone is reported for some rows only, either as once, few or many, or as a class for expanded clones.

j_gene: TRBJ2-1
abundance: .
v_gene: TRBV7-3
d_gene: TRBD1
CDR3nt: TGTGCCAGCAGCTTAAACGACAGGGACCACAATGAGCAGTTCTTC
CDR3aa: CASSLNDRDHNEQFF

j_gene: TRBJ2-7
abundance: .
v_gene: TRBV9
d_gene: TRBD1
CDR3nt: TGTGCCAGCAGCCTCTGGGGGACAGGGACCACCGAGCAGTACTTC
CDR3aa: CASSLWGTGTTEQYF

j_gene: TRBJ1-1
abundance: .
v_gene: TRBV4-1
d_gene: .
CDR3nt: TGCGCCAGCAGCCCCACCGGGACCGCATATACTGAAGCTTTCTTT
CDR3aa: CASSPTGTAYTEAFF

j_gene: TRBJ1-4
abundance: .
v_gene: TRBV18
d_gene: TRBD1
CDR3nt: TGTGCCAGCTCACCATCGCGACAGGGGGCGATTTATGAAAAACTGTTTTTT
CDR3aa: CASSPSRQGAIYEKLFF

j_gene: TRBJ2-5
abundance: .
v_gene: TRBV10-3
d_gene: TRBD2
CDR3nt: TGTGCCATCAGTGTTGGTGTGGGAGGGCAAGAGACCCAGTACTTC
CDR3aa: CAISVGVGGQETQYF

j_gene: TRBJ2-5
abundance: few
v_gene: TRBV6-1
d_gene: TRBD2
CDR3nt: TGTGCCAGCAGTGAATCTGCGGGGGGAGAGACCCAGTACTTC
CDR3aa: CASSESAGGETQYF

j_gene: TRBJ2-6
abundance: .
v_gene: TRBV7-9
d_gene: .
CDR3nt: TGTGCCAGCAGTCTGGGTGGTGGGACACACACTTCTGGGGCCAACGTCCTGACTTTC
CDR3aa: CASSLGGGTHTSGANVLTF

j_gene: TRBJ2-1
abundance: .
v_gene: TRBV28
d_gene: TRBD2
CDR3nt: TGTGCCAGCAGCCTCCACGGGACTACGAGGCCCTCCTACAATGAGCAGTTCTTC
CDR3aa: CASSLHGTTRPSYNEQFF

j_gene: TRBJ2-1
abundance: .
v_gene: TRBV5-1
d_gene: .
CDR3nt: TGCGCCAGCAGCTTGGCTGGTAACCCCGGCAATGAGCAGTTCTTC
CDR3aa: CASSLAGNPGNEQFF

j_gene: TRBJ2-7
abundance: .
v_gene: TRBV5-1
d_gene: .
CDR3nt: TGCGCCAGCAGCTTGACGGGGGCGGACGAGCAGTACTTC
CDR3aa: CASSLTGADEQYF

j_gene: TRBJ2-1
abundance: few
v_gene: TRBV7-9
d_gene: TRBD2
CDR3nt: TGTGCCAGCAGCGTGGGACTAGCGGAGCAGTTCTTC
CDR3aa: CASSVGLAEQFF

j_gene: TRBJ2-3
abundance: .
v_gene: TRBV6-1
d_gene: TRBD2
CDR3nt: TGTGCCAGCAGTGAAGGAGCGGGAGTGTGGGCAGATACGCAGTATTTT
CDR3aa: CASSEGAGVWADTQYF

j_gene: TRBJ1-2
abundance: .
v_gene: TRBV2
d_gene: .
CDR3nt: TGTGCCAGCAGTGGAGACGGGAATGGCTACACCTTC
CDR3aa: CASSGDGNGYTF

j_gene: TRBJ1-4
abundance: .
v_gene: TRBV9
d_gene: .
CDR3nt: TGTGCCAGCAGCGCCAGCCGGGGTATTAATGAAAAACTGTTTTTT
CDR3aa: CASSASRGINEKLFF

j_gene: TRBJ2-7
abundance: once
v_gene: TRBV6-5
d_gene: TRBD1
CDR3nt: TGTGCCAGCTTACCCCGGACAGGGGCTGACTACGAGCAGTACTTC
CDR3aa: CASLPRTGADYEQYF

j_gene: TRBJ2-5
abundance: .
v_gene: TRBV6-5
d_gene: .
CDR3nt: TGTGCCAGCACTGGCAGCCAAGAGACCCAGTACTTC
CDR3aa: CASTGSQETQYF

j_gene: TRBJ2-4
abundance: .
v_gene: TRBV7-9
d_gene: TRBD1
CDR3nt: TGTGCCAGCAGCTTCCCACAGACAGGGGGAGGCAAAAACATTCAGTACTTC
CDR3aa: CASSFPQTGGGKNIQYF

j_gene: TRBJ2-7
abundance: .
v_gene: TRBV14
d_gene: .
CDR3nt: TGTGCCAGCAGCCCGTACCGTAGAGGGCTGAGCTCCTACGAGCAGTACTTC
CDR3aa: CASSPYRRGLSSYEQYF

j_gene: TRBJ2-1
abundance: .
v_gene: TRBV28
d_gene: .
CDR3nt: TGTGCCAGCAGCACTCTAGCGCGGAATGAGCAGTTCTTC
CDR3aa: CASSTLARNEQFF

j_gene: TRBJ1-1
abundance: .
v_gene: TRBV28
d_gene: TRBD1
CDR3nt: TGTGCCAGCAGTCCGCGACAGGGGAGGGCTGACACTGAAGCTTTCTTT
CDR3aa: CASSPRQGRADTEAFF

j_gene: TRBJ2-5
abundance: .
v_gene: TRBV5-8
d_gene: TRBD1
CDR3nt: TGTGCCAGCAGCTTGGCCGGGACAGCCAAGACCCAGTACTTC
CDR3aa: CASSLAGTAKTQYF

j_gene: TRBJ2-3
abundance: .
v_gene: TRBV14
d_gene: .
CDR3nt: TGTGCCAGCAGCCAAGCCAGAGATACGCAGTATTTT
CDR3aa: CASSQARDTQYF

j_gene: TRBJ2-1
abundance: .
v_gene: TRBV11-2
d_gene: .
CDR3nt: TGTGCCAGCAGCTTAGCCCCGCCAAATGAGCAGTTCTTC
CDR3aa: CASSLAPPNEQFF

j_gene: TRBJ2-1
abundance: once
v_gene: TRBV7-3
d_gene: .
CDR3nt: TGTGCCAGCAGTTCTGCAGGGACGGGTCACAATGAGCAGTTCTTC
CDR3aa: CASSSAGTGHNEQFF

j_gene: TRBJ2-3
abundance: .
v_gene: TRBV28
d_gene: TRBD2
CDR3nt: TGTGCCACCCCGGCGGGAGCGGGGTCAGATACGCAGTATTTT
CDR3aa: CATPAGAGSDTQYF

j_gene: TRBJ2-5
abundance: .
v_gene: TRBV5-6
d_gene: TRBD1
CDR3nt: TGTGCCAGCAGCCCACGGACAGGCCCCCAAGAGACCCAGTACTTC
CDR3aa: CASSPRTGPQETQYF

j_gene: TRBJ2-7
abundance: once
v_gene: TRBV5-1
d_gene: TRBD1
CDR3nt: TGCGCCAGCAGGGTCCCGATTACAGGGGCTGCAGCCTACGAGCAGTACTTC
CDR3aa: CASRVPITGAAAYEQYF

j_gene: TRBJ2-7
abundance: .
v_gene: TRBV7-9
d_gene: .
CDR3nt: TGTGCCAGCAGCTTAGTTTCAGGGTTTCCCTACGAGCAGTACTTC
CDR3aa: CASSLVSGFPYEQYF

j_gene: TRBJ2-2
abundance: .
v_gene: TRBV5-4
d_gene: .
CDR3nt: TGTGCCAGCAGCTTGAGGAAGGACACCGGGGAGCTGTTTTTT
CDR3aa: CASSLRKDTGELFF

j_gene: TRBJ1-1
abundance: .
v_gene: TRBV5-4
d_gene: TRBD1
CDR3nt: TGTGCCAGCAGCCGTCCCGGGACAGGGGATGAAGCTTTCTTT
CDR3aa: CASSRPGTGDEAFF

j_gene: TRBJ2-3
abundance: .
v_gene: TRBV30
d_gene: .
CDR3nt: TGTGCCTGGAGCGGGACCGATTTAAGGGGGACGCAGTATTTT
CDR3aa: CAWSGTDLRGTQYF

j_gene: TRBJ2-3
abundance: many
v_gene: TRBV7-2
d_gene: .
CDR3nt: TGTGCCAGCAGCTCCGACGGGCCCACAGATACGCAGTATTTT
CDR3aa: CASSSDGPTDTQYF

j_gene: TRBJ1-2
abundance: .
v_gene: TRBV7-6
d_gene: .
CDR3nt: TGTGCCAGCAGCCATCGAGGTGGGCTTTATGGCTACACCTTC
CDR3aa: CASSHRGGLYGYTF

j_gene: TRBJ2-3
abundance: once
v_gene: TRBV11-2
d_gene: TRBD1
CDR3nt: TGTGCCAGCAGGGACCTCAGGGGGAAAAAAGCAGATACGCAGTATTTT
CDR3aa: CASRDLRGKKADTQYF

j_gene: TRBJ2-2
abundance: .
v_gene: TRBV6-5
d_gene: .
CDR3nt: TGTGCCAGCAGCTCGAGGGCCCCCGGGGAGCTGTTTTTT
CDR3aa: CASSSRAPGELFF

j_gene: TRBJ1-2
abundance: .
v_gene: TRBV2
d_gene: TRBD1
CDR3nt: TGTGCCAGCAGGGATAAAGGGGGCAACTATGGCTACACCTTC
CDR3aa: CASRDKGGNYGYTF

j_gene: TRBJ1-2
abundance: .
v_gene: TRBV7-2
d_gene: .
CDR3nt: TGTGCCAGCAGCTTTTTCAAGCGCAACTATGGCTACACCTTC
CDR3aa: CASSFFKRNYGYTF

j_gene: TRBJ1-4
abundance: .
v_gene: TRBV2
d_gene: .
CDR3nt: TGTGCCAGCTTGCAATACACAGGTGAAAAACTGTTTTTT
CDR3aa: CASLQYTGEKLFF

j_gene: TRBJ1-1
abundance: .
v_gene: TRBV7-3
d_gene: TRBD1
CDR3nt: TGTGCCAGCAGCTTATCACGGACAGGTCCCACTGAAGCTTTCTTT
CDR3aa: CASSLSRTGPTEAFF

j_gene: TRBJ2-1
abundance: .
v_gene: TRBV11-3
d_gene: TRBD2
CDR3nt: TGTGCCAGCAGCCCGGGGAGCGGGAGAGCGAATGAGCAGTTCTTC
CDR3aa: CASSPGSGRANEQFF

j_gene: TRBJ1-4
abundance: few
v_gene: TRBV7-6
d_gene: .
CDR3nt: TGTGCCAGCAGCTTAGCGACGGGACGAGGAGAAAAACTGTTTTTT
CDR3aa: CASSLATGRGEKLFF

j_gene: TRBJ2-7
abundance: .
v_gene: TRBV28
d_gene: .
CDR3nt: TGTGCCAGCAGTCCCGGAGGAGCGGTCGAATACTACGAGCAGTACTTC
CDR3aa: CASSPGGAVEYYEQYF